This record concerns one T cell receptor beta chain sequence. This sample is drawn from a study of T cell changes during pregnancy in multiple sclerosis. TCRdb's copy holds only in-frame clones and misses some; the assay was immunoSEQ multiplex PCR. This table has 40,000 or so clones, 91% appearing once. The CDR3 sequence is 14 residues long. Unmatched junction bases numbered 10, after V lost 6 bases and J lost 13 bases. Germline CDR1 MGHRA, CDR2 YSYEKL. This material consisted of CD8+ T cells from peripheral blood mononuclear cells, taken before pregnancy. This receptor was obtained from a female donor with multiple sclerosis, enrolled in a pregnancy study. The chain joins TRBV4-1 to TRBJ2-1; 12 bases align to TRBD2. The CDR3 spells CASSLGLAGSLQFF. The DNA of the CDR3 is TGCGCCAGCAGTCTAGGACTAGCGGGATCTCTCCAGTTCTTC.